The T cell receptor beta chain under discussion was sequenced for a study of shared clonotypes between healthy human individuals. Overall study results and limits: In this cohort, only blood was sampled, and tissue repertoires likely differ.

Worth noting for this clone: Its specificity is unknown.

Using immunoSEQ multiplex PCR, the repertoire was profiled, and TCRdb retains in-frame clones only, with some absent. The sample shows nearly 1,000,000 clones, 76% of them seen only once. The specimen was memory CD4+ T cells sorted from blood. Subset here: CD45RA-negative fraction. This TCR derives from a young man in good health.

In nucleotides, the CDR3 is TGTGCCATCAGTGAGGTCGTGGGGAACACCGGGGAGCTGTTTTTT. Encoded protein: CAISEVVGNTGELFF. The V call is TRBV10-3, the J call TRBJ2-2; D not resolved. The CDR3 covers 15 residues. CDR1 ENHRY and CDR2 SYGVKD come from the germline V gene. The ends were cut back, 2 bases at V and 1 base at J, with 8 bases in the middle.